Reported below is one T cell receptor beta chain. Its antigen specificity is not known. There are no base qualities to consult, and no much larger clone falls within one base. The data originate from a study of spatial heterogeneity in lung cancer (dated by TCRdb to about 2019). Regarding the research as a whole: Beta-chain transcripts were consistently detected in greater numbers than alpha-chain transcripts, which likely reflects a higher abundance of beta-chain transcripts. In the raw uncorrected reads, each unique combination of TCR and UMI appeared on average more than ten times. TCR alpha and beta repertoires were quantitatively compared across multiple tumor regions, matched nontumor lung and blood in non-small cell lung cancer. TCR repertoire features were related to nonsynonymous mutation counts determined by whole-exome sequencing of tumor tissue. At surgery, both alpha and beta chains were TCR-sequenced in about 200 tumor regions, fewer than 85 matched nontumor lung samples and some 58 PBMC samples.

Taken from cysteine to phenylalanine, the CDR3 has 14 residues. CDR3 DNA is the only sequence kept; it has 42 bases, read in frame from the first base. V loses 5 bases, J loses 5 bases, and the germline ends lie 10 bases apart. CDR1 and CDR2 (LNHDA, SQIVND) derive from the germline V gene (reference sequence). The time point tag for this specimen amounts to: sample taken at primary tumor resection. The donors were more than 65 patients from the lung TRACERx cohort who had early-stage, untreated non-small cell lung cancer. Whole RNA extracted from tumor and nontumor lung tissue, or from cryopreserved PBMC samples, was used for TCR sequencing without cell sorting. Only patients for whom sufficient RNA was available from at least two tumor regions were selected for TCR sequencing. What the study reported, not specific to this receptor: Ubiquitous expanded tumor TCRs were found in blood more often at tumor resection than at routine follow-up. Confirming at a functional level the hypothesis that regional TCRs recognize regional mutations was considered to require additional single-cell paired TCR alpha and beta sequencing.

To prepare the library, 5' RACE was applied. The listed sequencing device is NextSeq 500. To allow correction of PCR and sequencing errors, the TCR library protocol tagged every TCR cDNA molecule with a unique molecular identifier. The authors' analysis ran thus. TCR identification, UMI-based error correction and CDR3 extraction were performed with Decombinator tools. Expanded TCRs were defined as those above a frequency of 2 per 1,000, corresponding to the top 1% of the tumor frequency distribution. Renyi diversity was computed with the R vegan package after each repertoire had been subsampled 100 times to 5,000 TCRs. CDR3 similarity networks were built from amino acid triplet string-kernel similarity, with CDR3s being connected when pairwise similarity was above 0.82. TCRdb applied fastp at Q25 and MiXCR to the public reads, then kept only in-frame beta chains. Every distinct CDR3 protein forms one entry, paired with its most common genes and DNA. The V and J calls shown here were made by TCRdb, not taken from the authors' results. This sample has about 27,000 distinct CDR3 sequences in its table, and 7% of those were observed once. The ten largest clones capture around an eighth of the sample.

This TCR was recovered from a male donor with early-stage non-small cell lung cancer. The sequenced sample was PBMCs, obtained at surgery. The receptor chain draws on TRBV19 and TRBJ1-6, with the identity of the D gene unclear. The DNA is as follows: TGTGCCAGTAGTTCCGGACGGGATAATTCACCCCTCCACTTT. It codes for CASSSGRDNSPLHF.